This is a list of T cell receptor beta chains from one sample in a study of OX40 agonist ivuxolimab in advanced cancers. The method was immunoSEQ multiplex PCR; TCRdb's version includes in-frame clones alone and lacks a portion of them. The sample lists approximately 25,000 clones; 80% to 90% were seen once. Sequenced here: CD4+ or CD8+ T cells sorted from blood, sampled in a trial of the OX40 agonist ivuxolimab. The receptors here all came from an adult with an advanced solid tumor such as melanoma, head and neck, liver or kidney cancer. The CDR3 runs from the conserved cysteine through the conserved F or W. A D gene is named only where the DNA matches it firmly. Clone size appears in some rows only: once, few, many, or a class for an expanded clone.

>.|TRBJ2-7|TRBV18|.
TGTGCCAGCTCACCACCAGGACAGTGGTATTCCTACGAGCAGTACTTC
CASSPPGQWYSYEQYF
>.|TRBJ2-2|TRBV27|.
TGTGCCAGCAGTATCCTACACGGAAAGGAGCTGTTTTTT
CASSILHGKELFF
>.|TRBJ1-2|TRBV18|.
TGTGCCAGCTCACCAGGGGTACTGGATGGCTACACCTTC
CASSPGVLDGYTF
>.|TRBJ1-1|TRBV18|.
TGTGCCAGCTCGCTAAACACTGAAGCTTTCTTT
CASSLNTEAFF
>.|TRBJ2-7|TRBV5-4|.
TGTGCCAGCAGCCAGGAGGCGACACTCTACGAGCAGTACTTC
CASSQEATLYEQYF
>TRBD2|TRBJ2-7|TRBV4-2|.
TGTGCCAGCAGCCAAACCGGGACTAGCGGGAGCTACGAGCAGTACTTC
CASSQTGTSGSYEQYF
>.|TRBJ2-7|TRBV18|.
TGTGCCAGCTCACCTGGTTCAGGCTACGAGCAGTACTTC
CASSPGSGYEQYF
>TRBD2|TRBJ2-1|TRBV2|once
TGTGCCAGCAGTGATACCGGGAGGGGCGGCAATGAGCAGTTCTTC
CASSDTGRGGNEQFF
>.|TRBJ2-1|TRBV7-9|.
TGTGCCAGCAGCTTAATCCCGGTGGGCCTATCATACAATGAGCAGTTCTTC
CASSLIPVGLSYNEQFF
>.|TRBJ2-7|TRBV5-5|.
TGTGCCAGCAGCCCAGATTTGGGCTACGAGCAGTACTTC
CASSPDLGYEQYF
>TRBD1|TRBJ2-7|TRBV9|.
TGTGCCAGCGGAAAGGGACAGGGGGCGCGGGAGCAGTACTTC
CASGKGQGAREQYF
>.|TRBJ2-5|TRBV4-1|.
TGCGCCAGCAAGGCAGGGGCGCTTGAAGAGACCCAGTACTTC
CASKAGALEETQYF
>.|TRBJ2-5|TRBV27|.
TGTGCCAGCAGTTTGATACAAGAGACCCAGTACTTC
CASSLIQETQYF
>.|TRBJ1-1|TRBV27|.
TGTGCCAGCAGTTTAAGGGGCCTGGGAAACACTGAAGCTTTCTTT
CASSLRGLGNTEAFF
>.|TRBJ2-7|TRBV9|.
TGTGCCAGCAGCGTAGGGGGACTCGGCTACGAGCAGTACTTC
CASSVGGLGYEQYF
>.|TRBJ2-5|TRBV10-3|.
TGTGCCATCAGTGACCCTAGGACAGCTCAAGAGACCCAGTACTTC
CAISDPRTAQETQYF
>.|TRBJ2-6|TRBV5-1|.
TGCGCCAGTTTCTCTGGGGCCAACGTCCTGACTTTC
CASFSGANVLTF
>TRBD1|TRBJ2-3|TRBV11-3|.
TGTGCCAGCAGCCCAGAGGGACAGGGGAGGGATACGCAGTATTTT
CASSPEGQGRDTQYF
>.|TRBJ1-2|TRBV29-1|.
TGCAGCGTTGATAAGGGTTTCTTTTGGCCTGTCGATGGCTACACCTTC
CSVDKGFFWPVDGYTF
>.|TRBJ1-3|TRBV5-6|.
TGTGCCAGCAGCTGGGGGCCCAACTCTGGAAACACCATATATTTT
CASSWGPNSGNTIYF
>TRBD2|TRBJ2-7|TRBV19|.
TGTGCCAGTAGTATGGAGCGGGAGGGCGGCGAGCAGTACTTC
CASSMEREGGEQYF
>TRBD1|TRBJ1-4|TRBV25-1|.
TGTGCCAGCAGTGAATTGAACAGGGGTAATGAAAAACTGTTTTTT
CASSELNRGNEKLFF
>TRBD2|TRBJ2-7|TRBV7-3|.
TGTGCCAGCAGCTTAAAGGGAGGGTACGAGCAGTACTTC
CASSLKGGYEQYF
>TRBD1|TRBJ1-5|TRBV9|.
TGTGCCAGCAGCGAGGGGGGACAGACCAATCAGCCCCAGCATTTT
CASSEGGQTNQPQHF
>TRBD1|TRBJ1-3|TRBV7-2|.
TGTGCCAGCAGCGCAAGACAGGGTCCCGGAAACACCATATATTTT
CASSARQGPGNTIYF
>.|TRBJ2-2|TRBV6-4|.
TGTGCCAGCAGTGCTCTTGGAGGCGGCACCGGGGAGCTGTTTTTT
CASSALGGGTGELFF
>.|TRBJ2-2|TRBV13|.
.
CASSTSDGGGRKLFF
>.|TRBJ2-1|TRBV7-9|.
TGTGCCAGCGAGGCGCGAGTAGATGAGCAGTTCTTC
CASEARVDEQFF
>TRBD2|TRBJ2-3|TRBV2|.
TGTGCCAGCAGTGAAGCTTCGCAAGCGTGGGGCGGGGGGGACACAGATACGCAGTATTTT
CASSEASQAWGGGDTDTQYF
>TRBD1|TRBJ2-7|TRBV4-1|.
TGCGCCAGCAGCCAACTGGGACAGGGGGTGCCCTACGAGCAGTACTTC
CASSQLGQGVPYEQYF
>TRBD1|TRBJ2-2|TRBV5-3|.
TGTGCCAGAAGCTTGGAAGGGGGTGTGGTTCGGGACAGGGATCACACCGGGGAGCTGTTTTTT
CARSLEGGVVRDRDHTGELFF
>TRBD1|TRBJ2-1|TRBV9|.
TGTGCCAGCAGCGTAGTTTCAGGGACAGGAACCTACAATGAGCAGTTCTTC
CASSVVSGTGTYNEQFF
>TRBD2|TRBJ2-7|TRBV9|.
TGTGCCAGCAGCGGACTAGGTAGCGGGATTTACGAGCAGTACTTC
CASSGLGSGIYEQYF
>.|TRBJ1-2|TRBV14|few
TGTGCCAGCAGCCAAGACTACGGATACTATGGCTACACCTTC
CASSQDYGYYGYTF
>.|TRBJ2-6|TRBV25-1|.
TGTGCCAGCTGGGGACTGCGGTCTGGGGCCAACGTCCTGACTTTC
CASWGLRSGANVLTF
>TRBD1|TRBJ1-2|TRBV27|.
TGTGCCAGCAGTCTGTTACAGGGGGCTAACTATGGCTACACCTTC
CASSLLQGANYGYTF
>.|TRBJ2-5|TRBV28|.
TGTGCCAGCAGATCCTTGGGCTACCAAGAGACCCAGTACTTC
CASRSLGYQETQYF